Sequencing of this TCR beta chain was carried out in a study of blood T cell repertoires in COVID-19. As for the study in general: Some COVID-19 samples were acute and others convalescent; all came from the United States, Italy and Spain. Sources were T cells, B-cell-depleted T cells, or PBMCs; the material itself was cDNA or gDNA.

Generated by immunoSEQ multiplex PCR, the TCRdb table keeps only in-frame clones and is missing some. The sample lists around 190,000 clones; around nine tenths were seen once. Germline-derived CDR1 and CDR2 are LNHDA and SQIVND (reference sequence). The CDR3 extends over 12 amino acids. Between the trimmed V and J ends, which lost 7 bases and 8 bases, there was a span of 14 bases. This chain connects TRBV19 to TRBJ1-2, with D possibly being TRBD1 (5 bases). This TCR was recovered from a man in his fifties with COVID-19, enrolled during active disease. The sample comprised peripheral blood. CDR3 sequence reads: CASTYPGYGYTF. The DNA for the CDR3 is TGTGCCAGTACCTACCCAGGGTACGGCTACACCTTC.